Listed below are T cell receptor beta chains from one sample, sequenced in a study of cytomegalovirus exposure and HLA in healthy donors. The data were produced by immunoSEQ multiplex PCR, yet TCRdb's version contains in-frame clones alone and is incomplete. The table includes 150,000 or so clones, 83% detected once. The sequencing input was PBMCs. These receptors were taken from a man aged 45 to 65 in good health and CMV-seropositive. The CDR3 runs from the conserved cysteine through the conserved F or W. D genes are given only for firm matches. Only some rows state a clone size, as once, few, many or a class for expanded clones.

d_gene,j_gene,abundance,v_gene,CDR3nt,CDR3aa
TRBD1,TRBJ1-1,few,TRBV5-1,TGCGCCAGCAGCCCAAGACAGGGCATGAACACTGAAGCTTTCTTT,CASSPRQGMNTEAFF
TRBD1,TRBJ2-7,-,TRBV11-2,TGTGCCAGCAGCTTTACAGGGGCGGACTACGAGCAGTACTTC,CASSFTGADYEQYF
-,TRBJ2-1,-,TRBV29-1,TGCAGCGTTGAAGATGTGGGTCTAGCTGAGCAGTTCTTC,CSVEDVGLAEQFF
-,TRBJ2-1,once,TRBV7-9,TGTGCCAGCAGCCGCCCCTCGACTAGGCGGAATGAGCAGTTCTTC,CASSRPSTRRNEQFF
-,TRBJ2-2,-,TRBV7-9,TGTGCCAGCAGCTTAGGGGGAGGCACCGGGGAGCTGTTTTTT,CASSLGGGTGELFF
-,TRBJ2-7,few,TRBV5-1,TGCGCCAGCAGCTTGGATGGGGCGCCGGCCTACGAGCAGTACTTC,CASSLDGAPAYEQYF
-,TRBJ2-7,-,TRBV2,TGTGCCAGCACTCCCGATCGGGGCGTGGGGGGATTC,CASTPDRGVGGF
-,TRBJ2-1,-,TRBV27,TGTGCCAGCAGTTTGGGCAGGCTCGATGAGCAGTTCTTC,CASSLGRLDEQFF
TRBD1,TRBJ1-5,-,TRBV4-2,TGTGCCAGCAGCCAAGTACAGGGGGCGGTAAATCAGCCCCAGCATTTT,CASSQVQGAVNQPQHF
-,TRBJ2-5,-,TRBV7-5,TGTGTCAGAAGCTTAAACTTGCGAGCGGGGGGGACCCAGTACTTC,CVRSLNLRAGGTQYF
TRBD1,TRBJ1-6,-,TRBV4-3,TGCGCCAGCAGCCAAGTCCACAGGGGCAATTCACCCCTCCACTTT,CASSQVHRGNSPLHF
TRBD1,TRBJ2-2,once,TRBV27,TGTGCCAGCAGTTTGCGGACAGGGTTATCCGGGGAGCTGTTTTTT,CASSLRTGLSGELFF
TRBD1,TRBJ2-3,-,TRBV10-2,TGCGCCAGCAGGACAGGGTCGGGCACAGATACGCAGTATTTT,CASRTGSGTDTQYF
-,TRBJ2-6,-,TRBV18,TGTGCCAGCTCACCCCCCGGTGGGGCCAACGTCCTGACTTTC,CASSPPGGANVLTF
TRBD2,TRBJ2-5,-,TRBV27,TGTGCCAGCAGTTTAGCGGGGGCCCAGTACTTC,CASSLAGAQYF
-,TRBJ1-2,few,TRBV19,TGTGCCAGTAGTCCGGCTTTGAGGAGCTATGGCTACACCTTC,CASSPALRSYGYTF
-,TRBJ1-2,-,TRBV27,TGTGCCAGCAGTTTATCGAGGGAGACTAACTATGGCTACACCTTC,CASSLSRETNYGYTF
-,TRBJ2-7,few,TRBV5-4,TGTGCCAGCAGTCCACGTTCCGGACAGACCTACGAGCAGTACTTC,CASSPRSGQTYEQYF
-,TRBJ2-2,once,TRBV6-6,TGTGCCAGCCTCGAGTCGTCCGGGGAGCTGTTTTTT,CASLESSGELFF
-,TRBJ1-6,-,TRBV27,TGTGCCAGCAGTTGGGCAGGGCAGAATTCACCCCTCCACTTT,CASSWAGQNSPLHF
TRBD1,TRBJ1-3,-,TRBV7-3,TGTGCCAGCAGTACCGACAGGGAAACTGGAAACACCATATATTTT,CASSTDRETGNTIYF
-,TRBJ1-5,few,TRBV2,TGTGCCAGCAGTGAACCGCCAGGGACCCAGCATTTT,CASSEPPGTQHF
TRBD1,TRBJ2-7,-,TRBV7-2,TGTGCCAGCAGTTGGACAGGTCAGACCTACGAGCAGTACTTC,CASSWTGQTYEQYF
TRBD1,TRBJ1-2,-,TRBV4-3,TGCGCCAGCAGCCAAGAGACAGGGTATGGCTACACCTTC,CASSQETGYGYTF
-,TRBJ2-2,-,TRBV11-1,TGTGCCAGCACACCATTAGCGCCGAACACCGGGGAGCTGTTTTTT,CASTPLAPNTGELFF
-,TRBJ1-1,-,TRBV9,TGTGCCAGCAGCGTGGGTCAGGGGAGTACTGAAGCTTTCTTT,CASSVGQGSTEAFF
TRBD1,TRBJ1-2,-,TRBV5-4,TGCGCCAGCAGCCCGGGACAGGGAGACTATGGCTACACCTTC,CASSPGQGDYGYTF
TRBD1,TRBJ1-1,few,TRBV5-5,TGTGCCAGCAGCCTGGGACAGCGGAACACTGAAGCTTTCTTT,CASSLGQRNTEAFF
-,TRBJ2-1,-,TRBV5-1,TGCGCCAGCAGCTTGGACCCGACAGCGAGCTATTACAATGAGCAGTTCTTC,CASSLDPTASYYNEQFF
TRBD2,TRBJ2-3,-,TRBV28,TGTGCCAGCACTTCCCCCGGGAGGGTGCCTAGCACAGATACGCAGTATTTT,CASTSPGRVPSTDTQYF
TRBD1,TRBJ1-5,-,TRBV5-1,TGCGCCAGCAGCTTACAGGGGGCTGGCAATCAGCCCCAGCATTTT,CASSLQGAGNQPQHF
TRBD1,TRBJ2-7,-,TRBV5-6,TGTGCCAGCAGCTTGGGGGTTGGGACAGCTCCTTACGAGCAGTACTTC,CASSLGVGTAPYEQYF
-,TRBJ1-6,few,TRBV6-5,TGTGCCAGCAGTTACAGGTCCAGGGATGGATCACCCCTCCACTTT,CASSYRSRDGSPLHF
TRBD1,TRBJ1-2,-,TRBV29-1,TGCAGCCTCCGGGACAGGGGGCGAGAAGGCTACACCTTC,CSLRDRGREGYTF
TRBD1,TRBJ2-1,-,TRBV20-1,TGCAGTGCTTGGGGACAGAATGAGCAGTTCTTC,CSAWGQNEQFF
-,TRBJ1-2,few,TRBV28,TGTGCCAGCAGTTTAAGGGGAGGGCCCAGGCTTGTATATGGCTACACCTTC,CASSLRGGPRLVYGYTF
TRBD2,TRBJ2-5,few,TRBV7-9,TGTTCCAGCAGCTTACTGGCGGGGGGCCACCAAGAGACCCAGTACTTC,CSSSLLAGGHQETQYF
-,TRBJ1-4,once,TRBV5-1,TGCGCCAGCAGCTTGGGGGGACTCAATGAAAAACTGTTTTTT,CASSLGGLNEKLFF
TRBD1,TRBJ1-4,few,TRBV9,TGTGCCAGCAGCCAGACAGGGGGAGGTGAAAAACTGTTTTTT,CASSQTGGGEKLFF
-,TRBJ2-2,-,TRBV6-5,TGTGCCAGCAGTTCGAATAAACATGAACAGACCGGGGAGCTGTTTTTT,CASSSNKHEQTGELFF
-,TRBJ2-7,few,TRBV5-6,TGTGCCAGCAGCTTGTATCTAGCGCCCGCCTACGAGCAGTACTTC,CASSLYLAPAYEQYF
-,TRBJ2-7,-,TRBV30,TGTGCCTGGAGTGTGGGGAGCTACGAGCAGTACTTC,CAWSVGSYEQYF
TRBD2,TRBJ2-1,-,TRBV7-9,TGTGCCAGCAGCATTCTAGCGGGGACCTACAATGAGCAGTTCTTC,CASSILAGTYNEQFF
TRBD1,TRBJ2-3,-,TRBV15,TGTGCCACCAGCAGCGGGACAGTGATATACCGAGATACGCAGTATTTT,CATSSGTVIYRDTQYF
-,TRBJ1-1,-,TRBV10-1,TGCGCCAGCAGTGGCAGGGTGTCCGACACTGAAGCTTTCTTT,CASSGRVSDTEAFF
-,TRBJ2-2,-,TRBV30,TGTGCCTGGAGGGGCCCCCTTACCGGGGAGCTGTTTTTT,CAWRGPLTGELFF
TRBD2,TRBJ2-1,-,TRBV28,TGTGCCAGCAGTTTATTAGCGGGCTCCTACAATGAGCAGTTCTTC,CASSLLAGSYNEQFF
TRBD1,TRBJ2-7,once,TRBV7-3,TGTGCCAGCAGCCCACAGGGGGCGAGCCGGGCCTACGAGCAGTACTTC,CASSPQGASRAYEQYF
TRBD1,TRBJ2-7,-,TRBV7-8,TGTGCCACCTCTCTTAGGGGACAGGGGAAGTATGGGCAGTACTTC,CATSLRGQGKYGQYF
TRBD1,TRBJ2-3,-,TRBV5-8,TGTGCCAGCAGCAACCGGGACAGGGGCTCAGATACGCAGTATTTT,CASSNRDRGSDTQYF
-,TRBJ2-1,-,TRBV5-8,TGTGCCAGCAGCTTGGGTACAGGGCGAAGGAATGAGCAGTTCTTC,CASSLGTGRRNEQFF
TRBD1,TRBJ1-6,-,TRBV7-9,TGTGCCAGCAGCTTAGGGACAGGTTGGGAATCACCCCTCCACTTT,CASSLGTGWESPLHF
TRBD1,TRBJ1-2,-,TRBV7-2,TGTGCCAGCAGCTTCGCCGGGACAGGGGGAAACTATGGCTACACCTTC,CASSFAGTGGNYGYTF
TRBD2,TRBJ2-1,-,TRBV28,TGTGCCAGCAGTTCCTCCCATAGCGGGAGTGGGGAGGGGCAGTTCTTC,CASSSSHSGSGEGQFF
TRBD2,TRBJ2-3,-,TRBV5-1,TGCGCCAGCAGCTTGGCCGGGGCTAGCGGGAGTACGTTCACAGATACGCAGTATTTT,CASSLAGASGSTFTDTQYF
-,TRBJ2-4,-,TRBV4-1,TGCGCCAGCAGCCAAGATGAGGCTTCCAGGGATGGTTACATTCAGTACTTC,CASSQDEASRDGYIQYF
TRBD1,TRBJ1-4,-,TRBV6-5,TGTGCCAGCAGGGACAGGGACACTGAAAAACTGTTTTTT,CASRDRDTEKLFF